The 19 T cell receptor beta chains below come from one sample, sequenced in a study of shared clonotypes between healthy human individuals (dated by TCRdb to 2018 to 2020). Receptor amplification or capture employed the immunoSEQ multiplex PCR assay. What TCRdb holds here is the immuneACCESS table cut down to in-frame rearrangements. Part of the clones is not present; checked against another copy, under half of the missing clones reflect an unresolved V gene, and the others are unexplained. This sample holds 2 million to 3 million clones; 80% to 95% were observed only once. 0.36% of the sample is in the top ten clones. Sequenced material: naive CD4+ T cells from PBMCs. Taken with the paper, the label for cell subset or site translates to: CD45RA+ positively selected. The receptor source for this set is a man aged 18-30 years in good health. Some clones in this sample may be carry-over from other donors' samples.

This clone has just one count. The rearrangement uses TRBV27 and TRBJ2-3; D unresolved. V was cut by 2 bases and J by 4 bases, with 25 bases left in between. This CDR3 region has 19 residues. Per the germline V gene, CDR1 is MNHEY and CDR2 is SMNVEV (reference sequence). The DNA of the CDR3 is TGTGCCAGCAGTTTAGGCCGTCCCCACCGGTTGGAAATGTCAGATACGCAGTATTTT. Its protein is CASSLGRPHRLEMSDTQYF.

Only one count was recorded for this clone. V gene TRBV10-3 combines with J gene TRBJ1-2; perhaps TRBD1 as D (6 bases). CDR1 is ENHRY, CDR2 SYGVKD, per germline. This CDR3 spans 17 amino acids. The ends were cut back, 0 bases at V and 8 bases at J, with 22 bases in the middle. This chain's CDR3 is CAISESKPRGDRRGYTF. The CDR3 coding sequence is TGTGCCATCAGTGAGTCGAAGCCCAGGGGCGACCGGCGGGGCTACACCTTC.

This clone was seen a single time. The chain joins TRBV9 to TRBJ2-1; TRBD2 aligns across 11 bases. CDR3 length equals 16 residues. J was trimmed by 9 bases and V by 0 bases; bases with no gene match: 8. Per the germline V gene, CDR1 is SGDLS and CDR2 is YYNGEE. In DNA, the CDR3 is TGTGCCAGCAGCGTAGTGGTTAGCGGGAGGGCCGGTGAGCAGTTCTTC. Protein product: CASSVVVSGRAGEQFF.

Only a few counts were recorded for this clone. Additional DNA sequences in this sample encode the identical CDR3. The genes are TRBV9 and TRBJ1-3; D not certain. The germline V gene has CDR1 SGDLS and CDR2 YYNGEE. The CDR3 has 13 residues. V was trimmed by 0 bases and J by 0 bases, leaving 1 base between them. CDR3 in amino acids: CASSVDSGNTIYF. The CDR3 region has the DNA TGTGCCAGCAGCGTAGACTCTGGAAACACCATATATTTT.

This CDR3 is CASSLWTSGSNEQFF. The CDR3 DNA follows: TGCGCCAGCAGCCTATGGACTAGCGGGAGTAATGAGCAGTTCTTC. The V call is TRBV5-1, the J call TRBJ2-1; TRBD2 matches at 13 bases. Per the germline V gene, CDR1 is SGHRS and CDR2 is YFSETQ. With V trimmed by 4 bases and J by 7 bases, 5 bases remained unmatched. The CDR3 extends over 15 amino acids. The full variable domain, completed using reference TRBV5-1 and TRBJ2-1, is KAGVTQTPRYLIKTRGQQVTLSCSPISGHRSVSWYQQTPGQGLQFLFEYFSETQRNKGNFPGRFSGRQFSNSRSEMNVSTLELGDSALYLCASSLWTSGSNEQFFGPGTRLTVL.

The chain joins TRBV9 to TRBJ2-2; D possibly matches TRBD1 or TRBD2 (5 bases each). CDR1 is SGDLS and CDR2 is YYNGEE in the germline V gene. The length of the CDR3 is 14 residues. With 4 bases removed from V and 3 bases from J, the gap between germline ends came to 10 bases. DNA for the CDR3: TGTGCCAGCAGCCTGAGGGGTTACACCGGGGAGCTGTTTTTT. Amino acid sequence: CASSLRGYTGELFF.

The chain has TRBV2 and TRBJ1-1; D may be TRBD1 (6 bases). V dropped 5 bases and J dropped 0 bases, with 10 bases sitting between them. The length of the CDR3 is 14 residues. Germline V lookup: CDR1 SNHLY, CDR2 FYNNEI. The CDR3, as DNA: TGTGCCAGCAGTAGGGGACAAATGAACACTGAAGCTTTCTTT. Its protein is CASSRGQMNTEAFF.

This clone has only one observation. The genes are TRBV7-9 and TRBJ1-2; no reliable D call. This CDR3 has 11 amino acids. V was pared by 2 bases and J by 8 bases, with 6 bases between. CDR1 and CDR2 (germline): SEHNR, FQNEAQ (reference sequence). Here the CDR3 DNA reads TGTGCCAGCAGCTTAATTGAGGGCTACACCTTC. Residues: CASSLIEGYTF.

The chain recombines TRBV7-2 with TRBJ2-1; 10 bases line up with TRBD1. Germline assignment: CDR1 SGHTA and CDR2 FQGNSA. J was trimmed by 6 bases and V by 5 bases; bases with no gene match: 4. The CDR3 is 14 residues long. In DNA, the CDR3 is TGTGCCAGCAGCCCCGACAGGGGGCCCAATGAGCAGTTCTTC. This gives the protein CASSPDRGPNEQFF.

The chain joins TRBV4-3 to TRBJ2-1; 11 bases fit TRBD2. The CDR3 sequence is 17 residues long. The germline V gene has CDR1 LGHNA and CDR2 YSLEER. V lost 0 bases, J lost 4 bases, and 5 bases stayed unmatched. As DNA, the CDR3 is TGCGCCAGCAGCCAAGACCCGACTAGCGGGGCATACAATGAGCAGTTCTTC. Translating it yields CASSQDPTSGAYNEQFF.

The gene calls are TRBV6-6 and TRBJ2-3; D gene uncertain. V was trimmed by 6 bases and J by 4 bases, leaving 5 bases between them. Germline V CDR1 and CDR2: MNHNY, SVGAGI (reference sequence). The CDR3 spans 11 residues. The CDR3 DNA reads TGTGCCAGCAGGGCTGCAGATACGCAGTATTTT. As protein: CASRAADTQYF.

The chain recombines TRBV7-9 with TRBJ2-5, with 7 bases matching TRBD2. V was clipped by 6 bases and J by 5 bases; unmatched bases: 9. This CDR3 region has 14 residues. In germline, CDR1 is SEHNR, CDR2 FQNEAQ (reference sequence). CDR3 protein: CASSYSSGGETQYF. CDR3 bases: TGTGCCAGCAGTTATTCTAGCGGCGGGGAGACCCAGTACTTC.

This rearrangement joins TRBV10-2 to TRBJ1-1; 7 bases are shared with TRBD1. Germline CDR1 and CDR2: WSHSY and SAAADI. V lost 2 bases and J lost 1; bases outside the gene matches: 10. The CDR3 loop spans 17 amino acids. CDR3 amino acids: CASSEDRAFNRNTEAFF. The CDR3 region has the DNA TGCGCCAGCAGTGAGGACAGGGCGTTCAACAGGAACACTGAAGCTTTCTTT.

The V and J genes are TRBV28 and TRBJ1-1; a weak D match, TRBD1 (5 bases). This CDR3 region has 15 residues. The germline V and J ends were trimmed by 2 bases and 9 bases, with 19 bases remaining between them. Looked up from germline, CDR1 is MDHEN and CDR2 is SYDVKM. This CDR3 is CASSLRSGLPGKAFF. In DNA form, the CDR3 reads TGTGCCAGCAGTTTAAGGTCAGGGCTACCTGGGAAAGCTTTCTTT.

The V call is TRBV11-1, the J call TRBJ1-3; D remains ambiguous. CDR1 and CDR2 (germline): SGHAT, FQDESV (reference sequence). CDR3 length: 15 amino acids. Between the trimmed V and J ends, which lost 5 bases and 0 bases, there was a span of 11 bases. In DNA form, the CDR3 reads TGTGCCAGCAGCAGTCCGAGACCCTCTGGAAACACCATATATTTT. Its translation: CASSSPRPSGNTIYF.

The chain employs TRBV6-5 and TRBJ2-1; possible D gene TRBD1, 5 bases. CDR1 is MNHEY, CDR2 SVGAGI, per germline. V shed 2 bases and J shed 9 bases, with 17 bases lying between them. The CDR3 length is 15 residues. CDR3 sequence: CASSYRSTGTGEQFF. DNA of the CDR3: TGTGCCAGCAGTTACCGGTCTACAGGAACCGGTGAGCAGTTCTTC.

This clone was detected only a few times. The same CDR3 is also encoded by other DNA sequences in this sample. The chain carries TRBV5-4 and TRBJ1-5; tentative D call: TRBD1 (6 bases). Germline CDR1 is SGHNT and CDR2 is YYREEE (reference sequence). V shed 4 bases and J shed 2 bases, with 10 bases lying between them. This CDR3 is 14 amino acids long. CDR3 residues: CASSLGGGNQPQHF. The DNA of the CDR3 is TGTGCCAGCAGCCTAGGGGGGGGCAATCAGCCCCAGCATTTT.

This chain joins TRBV2 and TRBJ1-4; TRBD1 agrees at 9 bases. Germline V gene sequence: CDR1 SNHLY, CDR2 FYNNEI. The CDR3 loop spans 14 amino acids. V shed 10 bases, J shed 6 bases, and the junction held 9 bases outside the gene matches. Here the CDR3 DNA reads TGTGCCACCAATCGGGGACAGGGTGATGAAAAACTGTTTTTT. It translates to CATNRGQGDEKLFF.

The CDR3 coding sequence is TGCGCCAGCAGCTTGAGTATAGGGACTAGCTTAGGAGAGCAGTTCTTC. It specifies CASSLSIGTSLGEQFF. The chain couples TRBV5-1 to TRBJ2-1; TRBD2 aligns across 9 bases. The V gene's germline CDR1 is SGHRS and CDR2 YFSETQ. V shed 1 base, J shed 10 bases, and the junction held 12 bases outside the gene matches. This CDR3 has 16 residues.